This TCR beta chain was obtained from a study of response to subunit inactivated influenza vaccine. Study-wide findings and caveats: New T cells are recruited in small numbers by each seasonal influenza vaccination, according to the authors' suggestion.

TCRdb itself ran the RT-PCR reads through MiXCR, one entry per CDR3 protein. The sample holds roughly 710,000 distinct CDR3 sequences, 14% seen once. This clonotype was counted a few times. Its antigen is currently unknown. The clonotype originates from a man aged 50 or older who received an inactivated influenza vaccine. Sequencing was performed on PBMCs from blood, taken 14 days before vaccination.

CDR3 residues: CASSLLSGSIYEQYF. The CDR3 DNA sequence: TGTGCCAGCAGTTTACTTAGCGGGAGTATCTACGAGCAGTACTTC. V and J are TRBV6-2 or TRBV6-3 and TRBJ2-7; TRBD2 agrees at 9 bases. The trim removed 4 bases at V and 3 bases at J, leaving 7 bases unmatched. Germline CDR1 MNHEY, CDR2 SVGEGT. CDR3 length: 15 residues.